Here is one T cell receptor beta chain with its context. Its antigen is as yet unknown. The junction shows a germline mismatch at one end, possibly a read error. These data belong to a study of cytomegalovirus exposure and HLA in healthy donors. Study-wide findings and caveats: Cytomegalovirus-associated TCR beta chains were listed, numbering roughly 150. Three CMV-associated chains proved CMV antigen-specific in vitro. Reports described diagnosis of cytomegalovirus status by the classifier as highly specific and sensitive.

The CDR3 sequence is 15 residues long. Per germline, CDR1 SSHAT and CDR2 FNYEAQ (reference sequence). This table comes from immunoSEQ multiplex PCR, and its TCRdb copy is limited to in-frame clones, with some not included. The data contain some 250,000 clones, about 86% of them singletons. Sequenced input: PBMCs. The V and J genes are TRBV7-7 and TRBJ2-7; unclear D gene. This clonotype was obtained from a woman aged 25 to 39 in good health and CMV-seropositive. The CDR3 spells CASSLGFGPYYEQYF. CDR3 DNA: TGTGCTAGCAGCTTAGGTTTTGGGCCTTACTACGAGCAGTACTTC.